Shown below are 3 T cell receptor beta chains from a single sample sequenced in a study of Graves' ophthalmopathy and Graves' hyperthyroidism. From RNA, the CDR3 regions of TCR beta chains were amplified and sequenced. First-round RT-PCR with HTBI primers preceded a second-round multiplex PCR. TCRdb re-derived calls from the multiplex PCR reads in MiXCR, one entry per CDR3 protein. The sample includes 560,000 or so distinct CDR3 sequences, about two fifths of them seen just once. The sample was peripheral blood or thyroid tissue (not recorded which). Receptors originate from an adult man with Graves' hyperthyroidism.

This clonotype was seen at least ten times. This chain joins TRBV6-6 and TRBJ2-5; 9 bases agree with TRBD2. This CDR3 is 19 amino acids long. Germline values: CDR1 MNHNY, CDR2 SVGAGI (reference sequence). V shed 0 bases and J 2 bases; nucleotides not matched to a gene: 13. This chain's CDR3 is CASSYSWPSGEDRQETQYF. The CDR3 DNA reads TGTGCCAGCAGTTACTCTTGGCCTAGCGGGGAGGATCGGCAAGAGACCCAGTACTTC.

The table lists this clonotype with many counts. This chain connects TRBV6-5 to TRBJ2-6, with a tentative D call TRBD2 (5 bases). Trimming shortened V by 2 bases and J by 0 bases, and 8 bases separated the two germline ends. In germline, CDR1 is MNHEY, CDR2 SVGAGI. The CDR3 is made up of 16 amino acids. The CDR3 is CASSYEGSSGANVLTF. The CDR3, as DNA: TGTGCCAGCAGTTACGAGGGATCCTCTGGGGCCAACGTCCTGACTTTC.

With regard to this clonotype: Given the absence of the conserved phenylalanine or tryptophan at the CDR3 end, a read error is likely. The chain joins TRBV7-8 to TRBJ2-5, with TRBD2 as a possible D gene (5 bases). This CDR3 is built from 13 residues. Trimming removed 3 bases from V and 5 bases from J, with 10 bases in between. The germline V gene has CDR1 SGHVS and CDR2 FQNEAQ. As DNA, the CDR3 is TGTGCCAGCAGCTTGGGGTCGGGGGAGACCCAGTACCTC. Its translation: CASSLGSGETQYL.